One and the same sample provided the 26 T cell receptor beta chains below, sequenced in a study of T cell responses to AZD1222 COVID-19 vaccine. Sequenced by immunoSEQ multiplex PCR; TCRdb stores in-frame clones only, minus some. This sample has about 90,000 clones, with around nine tenths found just once. The starting material was peripheral blood, obtained on day 0 of MenACWY control vaccination. These receptors all stem from an adult in good health.

The chain combines TRBV28 with TRBJ1-2; D ambiguous. Trimming cost V 0 bases and J 4 bases, with 12 bases left between them. Germline CDR1 is MDHEN and CDR2 is SYDVKM. The CDR3 has 15 amino acids. The CDR3 loop reads CASSLWPPTVYGYTF. In nucleotides, the CDR3 is TGTGCCAGCAGTTTATGGCCCCCGACGGTCTATGGCTACACCTTC.

V usage is TRBV10-3 and J usage is TRBJ2-3; the D is unclear. There are 11 residues in the CDR3. CDR1 and CDR2 from the germline V gene are ENHRY and SYGVKD. With 8 bases removed from V and 14 bases from J, the gap between germline ends came to 17 bases. Here the CDR3 reads CAIQPDHALYF. The CDR3 coding sequence is TGTGCCATCCAGCCGGACCACGCTTTGTATTTT.

This clone was seen a single time. The rearrangement links TRBV24-1 to TRBJ2-3; 8 nucleotides match TRBD1. Germline V gene sequence: CDR1 KGHDR, CDR2 SFDVKD. Trimming removed 6 bases from V and 2 bases from J; junction bases left unmatched: 6. The CDR3 is made up of 15 amino acids. CDR3 bases: TGTGCCACCAGTAGTAGACAGGGGCACACAGATACGCAGTATTTT. Translated: CATSSRQGHTDTQYF.

The chain carries TRBV6-5 and TRBJ1-1; D is perhaps TRBD1 (5 bases). The CDR3 sequence is 16 residues long. From germline, CDR1 is MNHEY and CDR2 SVGAGI. Trimming shortened V by 2 bases and J by 5 bases, and 18 bases separated the two germline ends. The CDR3 bases are TGTGCCAGCAGTTACGGAGGGGTGGGGCCAGGGACTGAAGCTTTCTTT. Translation: CASSYGGVGPGTEAFF.

The chain employs TRBV6-1 and TRBJ1-6; perhaps TRBD1 as D (5 bases). Trimming pared 2 bases from V and 7 bases from J, leaving 15 bases between. CDR1 MNHNS and CDR2 SASEGT come from the germline V gene. CDR3 length: 16 residues. CDR3 protein: CASSELGRGWNSPLHF. CDR3 bases: TGTGCCAGCAGTGAATTGGGGAGGGGTTGGAATTCACCCCTCCACTTT.

The V gene is TRBV28, the J gene TRBJ1-3; 9 bases are a match to TRBD1. CDR1 is MDHEN and CDR2 is SYDVKM in the germline V gene. The CDR3 totals 14 residues. After removal of 6 bases from V and 7 bases from J, the junction contained 7 bases not matched to a gene. Here the CDR3 DNA reads TGTGCCAGCAGCTTACAGGGGGCGCGGAACACCATATATTTT. Its protein product is CASSLQGARNTIYF. The full variable domain, completed using reference TRBV28 and TRBJ1-3, is DVKVTQSSRYLVKRTGEKVFLECVQDMDHENMFWYRQDPGLGLRLIYFSYDVKMKEKGDIPEGYSVSREKKERFSLILESASTNQTSMYLCASSLQGARNTIYFGEGSWLTVV.

The chain links TRBV20-1 to TRBJ1-4; D not resolved. V lost 6 bases and J 7 bases, leaving 18 bases between the germline ends. The CDR3 has 14 residues. Germline-derived CDR1 and CDR2 are DFQATT and SNEGSKA (reference sequence). CDR3 in amino acids: CSASGLPLIEKLFF. Written as DNA, the CDR3 is TGCAGTGCAAGTGGCCTCCCCCTGATTGAAAAACTGTTTTTT.

This sequence joins TRBV5-6 and TRBJ2-5; D not resolved. With 0 bases removed from V and 1 base from J, the gap between germline ends came to 7 bases. Germline CDR1 reads SGHDT; CDR2 reads YYEEEE. The CDR3 is 14 residues long. Here the CDR3 reads CASSLDRLQETQYF. For the CDR3, the DNA is TGTGCCAGCAGCTTGGACAGACTCCAAGAGACCCAGTACTTC.

The chain uses TRBV3-1 (or the pseudogene TRBV3-2) and TRBJ2-7; D remains unclear. Per the germline V gene, CDR1 is LGHDT and CDR2 is YNNKEL (reference sequence). This CDR3 spans 15 amino acids. Trimming left V 4 bases short and J 0 bases short, with 13 bases between. Written as DNA, the CDR3 is TGTGCCAGCAGCCTAACTGGGGTCGACTCCTACGAGCAGTACTTC. Its protein is CASSLTGVDSYEQYF.

This chain joins TRBV19 and TRBJ1-3; D perhaps matches TRBD1 (5 bases). V lost 4 bases and J 3 bases, leaving 13 bases between the germline ends. Germline assignment: CDR1 LNHDA and CDR2 SQIVND (reference sequence). CDR3 length: 15 residues. The CDR3 loop is CASSTKGMSGNTIYF. For the CDR3, the DNA is TGTGCCAGTAGTACGAAGGGGATGAGTGGAAACACCATATATTTT.

The chain links TRBV18 to TRBJ2-2, with D tentatively TRBD2 (5 bases). The V gene lost 0 bases and the J gene lost 5 bases, with 7 bases spanning the gap. The CDR3 is 14 amino acids. Germline lookup yields CDR1 KGHSH and CDR2 LQKENI. In DNA form, the CDR3 reads TGTGCCAGCTCACCACCTCGGACTACCGGGGAGCTGTTTTTT. Its protein product is CASSPPRTTGELFF.

The chain combines TRBV20-1 with TRBJ2-7; 9 positions agree with TRBD1. V was pared by 6 bases and J by 6 bases, with 3 bases of the junction left unmatched. Germline CDR1 reads DFQATT; CDR2 reads SNEGSKA (reference sequence). The CDR3 length is 11 residues. Here the CDR3 DNA reads TGCAGTGCCCGGACAGGGGTCGAGCAGTACTTC. It translates to CSARTGVEQYF.

This sequence joins TRBV2 and TRBJ1-2; D is uncertain. CDR1 SNHLY and CDR2 FYNNEI come from the germline V gene. With 3 bases removed from V and 7 bases from J, the gap between germline ends came to 9 bases. CDR3 length: 12 amino acids. The CDR3 region has the DNA TGTGCCAGCAGTGATCGGACCGCTGGCTACACCTTC. Translation: CASSDRTAGYTF.

This clone was picked up one time. The chain couples TRBV28 to TRBJ1-2; D is ambiguous. The CDR3 sequence is 14 residues long. Per germline, CDR1 MDHEN and CDR2 SYDVKM. Trimming took 4 bases from V and 2 from J, leaving 11 bases between them. CDR3 residues: CASSSFEANYGYTF. The CDR3 DNA sequence: TGTGCCAGCAGTTCCTTCGAAGCAAACTATGGCTACACCTTC.

This chain joins TRBV11-3 and TRBJ2-3; 9 nucleotides match TRBD2. Per the germline V gene, CDR1 is SGHNT and CDR2 is YENEEA. The V segment lost 3 bases and the J segment 2 bases; nucleotides outside the gene matches: 3. The CDR3 length is 15 residues. The CDR3 DNA follows: TGTGCCAGCAGCTTGGGGACTAGCTACACAGATACGCAGTATTTT. Protein sequence: CASSLGTSYTDTQYF. Supplemented by reference TRBV11-3 and TRBJ2-3, the full variable domain reads EAGVVQSPRYKIIEKKQPVAFWCNPISGHNTLYWYLQNLGQGPELLIRYENEEAVDDSQLPKDRFSAERLKGVDSTLKIQPAELGDSAVYLCASSLGTSYTDTQYFGPGTRLTVL.

The chain recombines TRBV11-2 with TRBJ2-2; 10 bases match TRBD1. Germline CDR1 SGHAT, CDR2 FQNNGV. The length of the CDR3 is 16 residues. The J segment lost 6 bases and the V segment lost 1 base, leaving 5 bases of the junction unmatched. The CDR3 loop is CASSLGLTGGPGELFF. The CDR3 DNA follows: TGTGCCAGCAGCTTAGGTCTGACAGGGGGCCCCGGGGAGCTGTTTTTT.

This sequence joins TRBV10-1 and TRBJ2-1, with 9 bases aligning to TRBD2. The CDR3 spans 14 residues. Germline lookup yields CDR1 WNHNN and CDR2 SYGVQD (reference sequence). The trim removed 2 bases at V and 7 bases at J, leaving 3 bases unmatched. The CDR3: CASSEVLAGNEQFF. CDR3 DNA: TGCGCCAGCAGTGAGGTTCTAGCGGGGAATGAGCAGTTCTTC.

The chain uses TRBV27 and TRBJ2-2, with TRBD1 identical over 10 bases. CDR1 MNHEY and CDR2 SMNVEV come from the germline V gene (reference sequence). The CDR3 extends over 16 amino acids. The V segment lost 5 bases and the J segment 6 bases; nucleotides outside the gene matches: 9. The chain's CDR3 is CASSVPGQGYSGELFF. CDR3 bases: TGTGCCAGCAGTGTCCCGGGACAGGGGTACTCCGGGGAGCTGTTTTTT.

This chain uses TRBV5-1 with TRBJ1-1, with D perhaps matching TRBD1 (6 bases). CDR3 length: 15 residues. V lost 4 bases and J 6 bases, leaving 19 bases between the germline ends. Germline values: CDR1 SGHRS, CDR2 YFSETQ. In DNA form, the CDR3 reads TGCGCCAGCAGCCCCTCGGGGGGGGCTTTCGCTGAAGCTTTCTTT. It translates to CASSPSGGAFAEAFF.

V usage is TRBV11-2 and J usage is TRBJ2-3, with a tentative D call TRBD2 (6 bases). Per the germline V gene, CDR1 is SGHAT and CDR2 is FQNNGV. V was pared by 3 bases and J by 7 bases, with 11 bases between. The CDR3 sequence is 13 residues long. In DNA, the CDR3 is TGTGCCAGCAGCTTTGGGGGGACGAATACGCAGTATTTT. The encoded protein is CASSFGGTNTQYF.

Ten or more counts support this clone. Other DNA sequences from this sample encode an identical CDR3 as well. This chain uses TRBV19 with TRBJ2-2, with D hard to call. Trimming left V 3 bases short and J 4 bases short, with 6 bases between. CDR1 and CDR2 from the germline V gene are LNHDA and SQIVND (reference sequence). This CDR3 has 13 amino acids. Here the CDR3 reads CASSILGTGELFF. The CDR3 nucleotides are TGTGCCAGTAGTATCTTGGGCACCGGGGAGCTGTTTTTT.

The chain couples TRBV7-9 to TRBJ2-7, with D perhaps matching TRBD1 (5 bases). Trimming stripped 6 bases from V and 3 bases from J, with 9 bases between. The CDR3 is 12 amino acids. Germline CDR1 SEHNR, CDR2 FQNEAQ (reference sequence). CDR3 region: CASRPDSYEQYF. CDR3 bases: TGTGCCAGCAGACCCGACAGCTACGAGCAGTACTTC.

V and J are TRBV24-1 and TRBJ2-5, with a possible D match to TRBD1 (6 bases). Trimming took 4 bases from V and 1 from J, leaving 12 bases between them. The CDR3 is 15 residues long. The germline V gene encodes CDR1 KGHDR and CDR2 SFDVKD. This CDR3 reads CATSDPRGFQETQYF. CDR3 bases: TGTGCCACCAGTGACCCTAGGGGGTTCCAAGAGACCCAGTACTTC.

The chain combines TRBV4-2 with TRBJ1-1; D is undetermined. This CDR3 contains 16 residues. With 0 bases removed from V and 0 bases from J, the gap between germline ends came to 11 bases. Per the germline V gene, CDR1 is LGHNA and CDR2 is YNFKEQ. CDR3 DNA sequence: TGTGCCAGCAGCCAAGATTTGACTGCCATGAACACTGAAGCTTTCTTT. This gives the protein CASSQDLTAMNTEAFF.

V gene TRBV5-4 combines with J gene TRBJ1-4; possible D gene TRBD1, 5 bases. CDR1 SGHNT and CDR2 YYREEE come from the germline V gene (reference sequence). This CDR3 region has 15 residues. V lost 4 bases to trimming and J lost 7 bases, with 17 bases between them. CDR3 DNA: TGTGCCAGCAGCAATAAGACAGTAAGAGGTGAAAAACTGTTTTTT. Protein product: CASSNKTVRGEKLFF.

The genes are TRBV28 and TRBJ1-3; the D is unclear. CDR3 length equals 14 residues. Germline V gene data show CDR1 as MDHEN and CDR2 as SYDVKM. Trimming removed 1 base from V and 4 bases from J, with 8 bases in between. CDR3 in amino acids: CASSLSGTGNTIYF. The CDR3 DNA reads TGTGCCAGCAGTTTATCCGGTACGGGAAACACCATATATTTT.